This T cell receptor (beta chain) comes out of a study of human T cells and chemical hapten exposure. Overall study context: Variability of per-sample TCR yields stemmed mainly from small differences in pooled library volume. Points from the study as a whole: DPC sensitization left the count of TCRs above 1 in 1000 unchanged.

The library tagged individual cDNA molecules with unique molecular identifiers. In the authors' workflow: Samples ranged from about 23,224 to 690,600 TCRs, with a median of approximately 100,000. Using its own MiXCR run on the RACE reads, TCRdb lists one record per CDR3 protein. These V and J calls originate from TCRdb's pipeline instead of the authors' own analysis. The sample carries 130,000 or so distinct CDR3 sequences, approximately 9.1% recorded once. J gave up 5 bases and V 5 bases, and 7 bases lay outside the gene matches. CDR3 length equals 15 residues. CDR1 and CDR2 from the germline V gene are DFQATT and SNEGSKA (reference sequence). Documented time point: healthy volunteer bleed at 2 weeks. Total RNA came from unfractionated whole blood. This clonotype was counted at least ten times. No antigen is known for it.

The sequence came from a male donor in good health. Some clones in this sample may be carry-over from other donors' samples. The J gene is TRBJ2-7, the V gene TRBV20-1, with 15 bases that match TRBD2. The sequenced sample consisted of whole blood. This chain's CDR3 is CSAARTSGRAHEQYF. The CDR3 nucleotides are TGCAGTGCTGCCCGGACTAGCGGGAGGGCCCACGAGCAGTACTTC.